The T cell receptor (beta chain) under discussion was sequenced for a study of T-cell memory formation after mild COVID-19. CDR1 and CDR2 from the germline V gene are SQVTM and ANQGSEA. This CDR3 has 16 residues. J lost 1 base, V lost 5 bases, and 7 bases had no gene match. TCRdb processed the 5' RACE reads anew with MiXCR; each CDR3 protein has one entry. Of over 250,000 distinct CDR3 sequences listed, approximately 15% are singletons. This receptor was taken from a man younger than 35 who had mild COVID-19 (a few samples of this study predate the infection). Cell type and time point are not known. The sequenced sample consisted of PBMCs or a T cell subset sorted from them (not recorded which). The chain carries TRBV29-1 and TRBJ2-3; 12 positions match TRBD2. The CDR3 DNA reads as TGCAGCGTTACTAGCGGGGGGAGACCAGGCACAGATACGCAGTATTTT. It is translated as CSVTSGGRPGTDTQYF.